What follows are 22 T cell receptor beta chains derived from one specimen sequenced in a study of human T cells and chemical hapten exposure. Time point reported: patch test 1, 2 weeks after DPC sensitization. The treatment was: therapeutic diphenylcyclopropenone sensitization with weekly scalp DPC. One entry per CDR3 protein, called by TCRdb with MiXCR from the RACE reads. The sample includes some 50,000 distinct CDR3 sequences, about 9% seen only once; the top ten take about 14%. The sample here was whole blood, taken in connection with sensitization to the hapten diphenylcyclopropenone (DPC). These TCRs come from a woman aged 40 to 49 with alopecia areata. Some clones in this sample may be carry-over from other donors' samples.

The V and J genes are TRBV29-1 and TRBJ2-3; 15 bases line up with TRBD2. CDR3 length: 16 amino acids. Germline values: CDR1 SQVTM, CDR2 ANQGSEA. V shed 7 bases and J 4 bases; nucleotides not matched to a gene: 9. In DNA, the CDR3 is TGCAGCGCGACCGGACTAGCGGGGGGGTTCGCAGATACGCAGTATTTT. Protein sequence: CSATGLAGGFADTQYF.

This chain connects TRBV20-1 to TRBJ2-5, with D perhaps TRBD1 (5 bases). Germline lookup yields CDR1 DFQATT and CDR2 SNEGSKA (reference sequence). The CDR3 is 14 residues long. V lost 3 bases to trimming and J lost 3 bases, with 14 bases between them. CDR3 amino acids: CSASMVLGEETQYF. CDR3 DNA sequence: TGCAGTGCTAGTATGGTCCTAGGGGAAGAGACCCAGTACTTC.

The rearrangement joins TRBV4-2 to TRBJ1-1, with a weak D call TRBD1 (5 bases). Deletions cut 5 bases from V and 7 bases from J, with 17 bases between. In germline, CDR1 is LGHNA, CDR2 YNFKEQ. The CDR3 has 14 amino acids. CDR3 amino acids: CASSSRATDIEAFF. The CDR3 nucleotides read TGTGCCAGCAGCTCCCGGGCGACAGATATTGAAGCTTTCTTT.

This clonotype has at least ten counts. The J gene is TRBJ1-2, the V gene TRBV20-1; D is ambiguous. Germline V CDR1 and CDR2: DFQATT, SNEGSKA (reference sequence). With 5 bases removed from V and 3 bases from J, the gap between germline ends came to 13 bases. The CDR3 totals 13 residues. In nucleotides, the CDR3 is TGCAGTGCTCCTTCGGAGAAGGACTATGGCTACACCTTC. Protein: CSAPSEKDYGYTF.

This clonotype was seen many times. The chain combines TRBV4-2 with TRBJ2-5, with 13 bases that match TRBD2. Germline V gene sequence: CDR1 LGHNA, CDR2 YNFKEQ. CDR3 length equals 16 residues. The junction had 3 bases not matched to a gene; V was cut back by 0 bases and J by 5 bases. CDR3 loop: CASSQDTSGGAETQYF. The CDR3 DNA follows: TGTGCCAGCAGCCAAGATACTAGCGGGGGGGCCGAGACCCAGTACTTC.

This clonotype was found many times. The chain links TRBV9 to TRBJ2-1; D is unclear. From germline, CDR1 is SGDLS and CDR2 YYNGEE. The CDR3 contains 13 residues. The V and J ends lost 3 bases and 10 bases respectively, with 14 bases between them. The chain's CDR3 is CASSGTVEWEQFF. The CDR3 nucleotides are TGTGCCAGCAGCGGGACGGTTGAGTGGGAGCAGTTCTTC.

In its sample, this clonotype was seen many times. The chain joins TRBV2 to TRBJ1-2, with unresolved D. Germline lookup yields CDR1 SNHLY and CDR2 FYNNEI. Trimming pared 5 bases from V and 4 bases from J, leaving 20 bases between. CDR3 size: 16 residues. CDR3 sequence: CASSYGPPTRSYGYTF. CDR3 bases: TGTGCCAGCAGTTACGGGCCGCCTACAAGGAGCTATGGCTACACCTTC.

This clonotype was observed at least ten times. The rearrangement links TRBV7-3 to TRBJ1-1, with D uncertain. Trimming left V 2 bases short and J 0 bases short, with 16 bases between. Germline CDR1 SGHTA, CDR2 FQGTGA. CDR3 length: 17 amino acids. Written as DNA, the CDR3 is TGTGCCAGCAGCTTATCTCCCCCATTGCAGATGAACACTGAAGCTTTCTTT. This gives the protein CASSLSPPLQMNTEAFF.

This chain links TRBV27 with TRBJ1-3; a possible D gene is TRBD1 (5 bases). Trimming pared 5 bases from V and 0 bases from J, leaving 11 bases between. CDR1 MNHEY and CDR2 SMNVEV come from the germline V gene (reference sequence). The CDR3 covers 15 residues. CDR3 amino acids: CASSITGFSGNTIYF. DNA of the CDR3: TGTGCCAGCAGTATTACAGGATTCTCTGGAAACACCATATATTTT.

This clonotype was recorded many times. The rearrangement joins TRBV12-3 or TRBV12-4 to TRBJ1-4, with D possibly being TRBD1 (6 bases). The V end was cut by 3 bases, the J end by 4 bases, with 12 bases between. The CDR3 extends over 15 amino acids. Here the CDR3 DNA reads TGTGCCAGCAGTTTGAGGAGGGGGATTAATGAAAAACTGTTTTTT. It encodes CASSLRRGINEKLFF.

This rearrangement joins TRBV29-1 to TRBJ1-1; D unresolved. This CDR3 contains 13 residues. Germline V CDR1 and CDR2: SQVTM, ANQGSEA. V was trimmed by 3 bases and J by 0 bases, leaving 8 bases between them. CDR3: CSVDRGMNTEAFF. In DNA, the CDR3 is TGCAGCGTTGACAGAGGGATGAACACTGAAGCTTTCTTT.

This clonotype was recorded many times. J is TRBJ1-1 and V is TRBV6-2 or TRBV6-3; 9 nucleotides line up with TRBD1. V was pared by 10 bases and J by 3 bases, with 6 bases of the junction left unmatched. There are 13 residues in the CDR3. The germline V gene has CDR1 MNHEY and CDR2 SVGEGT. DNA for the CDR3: TGTGCCACCAAACAGGGGGCCCACACTGAAGCTTTCTTT. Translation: CATKQGAHTEAFF.

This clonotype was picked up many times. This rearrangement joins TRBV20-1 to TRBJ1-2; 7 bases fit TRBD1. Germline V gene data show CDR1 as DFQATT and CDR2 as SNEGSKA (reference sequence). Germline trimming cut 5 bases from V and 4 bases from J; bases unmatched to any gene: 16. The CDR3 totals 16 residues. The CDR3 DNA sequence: TGCAGTGCTGATACGGGACAGATAAAGGGTGGCTATGGCTACACCTTC. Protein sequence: CSADTGQIKGGYGYTF.

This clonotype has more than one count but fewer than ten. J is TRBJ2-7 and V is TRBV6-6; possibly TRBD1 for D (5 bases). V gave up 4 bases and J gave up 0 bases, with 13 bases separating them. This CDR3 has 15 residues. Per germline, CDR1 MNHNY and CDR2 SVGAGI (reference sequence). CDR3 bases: TGTGCCAGCAGTTCTAGGACGGACAACTCCTACGAGCAGTACTTC. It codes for CASSSRTDNSYEQYF.

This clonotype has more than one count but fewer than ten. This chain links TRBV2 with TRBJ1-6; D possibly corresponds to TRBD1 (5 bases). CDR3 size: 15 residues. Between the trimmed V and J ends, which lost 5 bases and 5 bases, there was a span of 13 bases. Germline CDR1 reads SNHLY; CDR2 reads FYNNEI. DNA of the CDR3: TGTGCCAGCAGTATGGGGCAGAGGGATAATTCACCCCTCCACTTT. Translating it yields CASSMGQRDNSPLHF.

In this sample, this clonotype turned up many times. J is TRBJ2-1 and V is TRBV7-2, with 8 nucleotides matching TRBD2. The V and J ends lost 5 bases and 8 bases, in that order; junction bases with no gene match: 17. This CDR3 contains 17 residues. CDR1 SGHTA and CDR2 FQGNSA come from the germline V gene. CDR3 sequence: CASSQVFIGGAADEQFF. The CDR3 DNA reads TGTGCCAGCAGCCAGGTTTTCATCGGGGGGGCGGCCGATGAGCAGTTCTTC.

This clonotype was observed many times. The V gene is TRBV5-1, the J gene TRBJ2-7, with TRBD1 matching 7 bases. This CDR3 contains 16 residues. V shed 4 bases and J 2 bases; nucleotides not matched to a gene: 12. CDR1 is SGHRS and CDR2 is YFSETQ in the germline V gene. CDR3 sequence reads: CASSPARATGTYEQYF. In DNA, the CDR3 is TGCGCCAGCAGCCCGGCTAGGGCGACAGGGACCTACGAGCAGTACTTC.

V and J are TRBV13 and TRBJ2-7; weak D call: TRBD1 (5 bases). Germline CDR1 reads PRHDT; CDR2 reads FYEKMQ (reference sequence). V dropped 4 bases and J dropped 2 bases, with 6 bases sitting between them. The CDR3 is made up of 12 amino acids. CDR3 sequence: CASSSQAYEQYF. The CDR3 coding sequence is TGTGCCAGCAGCTCACAGGCCTACGAGCAGTACTTC.

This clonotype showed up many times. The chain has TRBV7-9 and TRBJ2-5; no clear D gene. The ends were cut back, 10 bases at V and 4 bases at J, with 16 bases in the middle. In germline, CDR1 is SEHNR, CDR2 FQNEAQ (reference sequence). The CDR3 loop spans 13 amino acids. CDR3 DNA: TGTGCCACCAAGGGTACCTCTCGAGAGACCCAGTACTTC. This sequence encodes CATKGTSRETQYF.

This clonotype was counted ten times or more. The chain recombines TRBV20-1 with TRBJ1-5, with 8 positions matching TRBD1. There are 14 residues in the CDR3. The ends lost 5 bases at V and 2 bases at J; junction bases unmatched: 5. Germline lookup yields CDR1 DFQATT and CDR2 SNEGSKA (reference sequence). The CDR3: CSAFGQGGNQPQHF. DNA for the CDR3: TGCAGTGCTTTCGGACAGGGAGGCAATCAGCCCCAGCATTTT.

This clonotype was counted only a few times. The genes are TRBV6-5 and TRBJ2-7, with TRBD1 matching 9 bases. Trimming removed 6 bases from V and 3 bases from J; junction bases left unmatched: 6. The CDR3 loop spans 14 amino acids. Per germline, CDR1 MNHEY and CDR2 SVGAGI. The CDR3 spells CASSYRDRDYEQYF. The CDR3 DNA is TGTGCCAGCAGCTACCGGGACAGGGACTACGAGCAGTACTTC.

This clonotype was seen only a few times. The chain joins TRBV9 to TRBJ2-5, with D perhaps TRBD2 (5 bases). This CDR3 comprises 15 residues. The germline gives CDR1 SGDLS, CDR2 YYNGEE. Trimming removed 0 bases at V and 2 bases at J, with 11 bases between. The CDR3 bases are TGTGCCAGCAGCGTAGAAGGGCGGGTACAAGAGACCCAGTACTTC. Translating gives CASSVEGRVQETQYF.